Included here is one T cell receptor beta chain sequence, with context. Its target is not known. This sample stems from a study of T cells in localized non-small cell lung cancer. Study-level findings and limits: Uninvolved adjacent lung had higher T cell clonality than tumor and all other tissues. Those with higher blood T cell density had longer overall survival.

The V end lost 5 bases, the J end lost 2 bases, and 19 bases lay between the germline ends. Germline-derived CDR1 and CDR2 are SQVTM and ANQGSEA. This CDR3 region has 15 residues. Clones were read by immunoSEQ multiplex PCR, and TCRdb kept only the in-frame ones, dropping some. The top ten hold approximately 17% of the sample, which has approximately 46,000 clones, around 81% seen once. The origin of this receptor is a man between 40 and 69 years old with stage III lung adenocarcinoma. This specimen consisted of peripheral blood mononuclear cells, obtained before any cancer treatment. The chain combines TRBV29-1 with TRBJ2-7; a possible D gene is TRBD1 (5 bases). The CDR3 DNA reads as TGCAGCGTTAGGGGTTTGACAGACCAGGCCTACGAGCAGTACTTC. This gives the protein CSVRGLTDQAYEQYF.